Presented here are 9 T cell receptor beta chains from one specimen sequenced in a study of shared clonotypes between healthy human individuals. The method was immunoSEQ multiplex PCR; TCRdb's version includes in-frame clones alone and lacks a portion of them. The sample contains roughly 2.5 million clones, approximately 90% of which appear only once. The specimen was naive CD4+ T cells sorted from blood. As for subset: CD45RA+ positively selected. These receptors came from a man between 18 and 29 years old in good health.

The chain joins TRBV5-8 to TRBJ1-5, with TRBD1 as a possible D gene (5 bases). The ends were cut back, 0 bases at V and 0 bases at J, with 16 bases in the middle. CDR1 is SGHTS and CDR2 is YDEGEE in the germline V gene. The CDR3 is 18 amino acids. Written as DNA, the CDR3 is TGTGCCAGCAGCTTGGCCTATGGCGGGGCTCATAGCAATCAGCCCCAGCATTTT. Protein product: CASSLAYGGAHSNQPQHF.

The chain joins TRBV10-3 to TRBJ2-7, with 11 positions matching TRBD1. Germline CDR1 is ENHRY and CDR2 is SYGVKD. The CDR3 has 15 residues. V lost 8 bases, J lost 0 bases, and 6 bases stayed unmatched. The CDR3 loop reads CAIGDRGVHSYEQYF. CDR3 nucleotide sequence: TGTGCCATCGGGGACAGGGGGGTACACTCCTACGAGCAGTACTTC.

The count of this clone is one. CDR3 nucleotides: TGTGCCAGCAGTTACCTAGGCGGAACCTACGAGCAGTACTTC. Translated, it gives CASSYLGGTYEQYF. The chain uses TRBV6-6 and TRBJ2-7; the D is unclear. The CDR3 covers 14 residues. The germline V gene encodes CDR1 MNHNY and CDR2 SVGAGI (reference sequence). V was trimmed by 2 bases and J by 2 bases, leaving 10 bases between them.

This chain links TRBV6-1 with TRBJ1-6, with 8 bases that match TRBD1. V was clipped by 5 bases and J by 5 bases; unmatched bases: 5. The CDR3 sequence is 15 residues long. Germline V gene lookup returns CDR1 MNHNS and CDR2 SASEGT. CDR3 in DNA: TGTGCCAGCAGTACCGGGACAGGCCATAATTCACCCCTCCACTTT. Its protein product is CASSTGTGHNSPLHF.

The CDR3 bases are TGTGCCAGCCGTTTGGGTTCCGGGACAGGGGTGGATGGCTACACCTTC. The encoded protein is CASRLGSGTGVDGYTF. The chain combines TRBV7-2 with TRBJ1-2; 10 positions match TRBD1. The V gene's germline CDR1 is SGHTA and CDR2 FQGNSA. Losses at the gene ends were 8 bases for V and 6 bases for J; bases not matched to a gene: 15. The length of the CDR3 is 16 residues.

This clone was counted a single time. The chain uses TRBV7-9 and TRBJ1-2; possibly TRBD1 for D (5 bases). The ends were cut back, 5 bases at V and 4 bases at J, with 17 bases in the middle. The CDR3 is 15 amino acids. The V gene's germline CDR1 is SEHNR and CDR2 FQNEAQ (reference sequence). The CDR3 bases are TGTGCCAGCAGCCAGAGCCAGGGACTTGCCTATGGCTACACCTTC. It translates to CASSQSQGLAYGYTF.

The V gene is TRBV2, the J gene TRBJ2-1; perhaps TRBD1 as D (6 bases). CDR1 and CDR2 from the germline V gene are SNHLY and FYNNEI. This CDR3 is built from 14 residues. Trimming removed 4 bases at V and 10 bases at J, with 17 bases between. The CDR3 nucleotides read TGTGCCAGCAGTGGGCCGTCAGGGGTTCGGGAGCAGTTCTTC. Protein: CASSGPSGVREQFF. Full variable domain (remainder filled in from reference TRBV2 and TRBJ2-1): EPEVTQTPSHQVTQMGQEVILRCVPISNHLYFYWYRQILGQKVEFLVSFYNNEISEKSEIFDDQFSVERPDGSNFTLKIRSTKLEDSAMYFCASSGPSGVREQFFGPGTRLTVL.

CDR3: CASINRGLGNTEAFF. The CDR3 DNA reads TGTGCCAGTATAAACAGGGGCCTCGGGAACACTGAAGCTTTCTTT. This chain uses TRBV6-1 with TRBJ1-1; 7 positions agree with TRBD1. The CDR3 consists of 15 residues. V lost 9 bases, J lost 1 base, and 11 bases stayed unmatched. CDR1 is MNHNS and CDR2 is SASEGT in the germline V gene.

CDR3 DNA: TGCGCCAGCAGCTTGGCCCGGAGGGGGGGGACAGATACGCAGTATTTT. Protein: CASSLARRGGTDTQYF. The rearrangement uses TRBV5-1 and TRBJ2-3, with a weak D call TRBD2 (7 bases). CDR1 is SGHRS, CDR2 YFSETQ, per germline. This CDR3 is built from 16 residues. Trimming took off 0 bases at V and 3 bases at J, with 14 bases between the two ends.